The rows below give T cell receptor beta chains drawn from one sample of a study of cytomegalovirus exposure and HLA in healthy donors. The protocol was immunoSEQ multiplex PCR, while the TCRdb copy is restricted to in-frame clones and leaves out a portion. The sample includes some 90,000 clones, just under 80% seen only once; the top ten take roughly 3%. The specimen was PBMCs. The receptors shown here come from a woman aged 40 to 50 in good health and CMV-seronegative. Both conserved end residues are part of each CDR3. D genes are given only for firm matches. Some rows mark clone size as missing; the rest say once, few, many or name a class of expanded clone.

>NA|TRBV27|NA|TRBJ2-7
TGTGCCAGCAGTTTCAGGGCCGAGCAGTACTTC
CASSFRAEQYF
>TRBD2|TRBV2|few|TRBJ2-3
TGTGCCAGCAGCACGAGCGGGAGGCCAGATACGCAGTATTTT
CASSTSGRPDTQYF
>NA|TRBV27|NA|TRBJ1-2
TGTGCCAGCAGTTTAACAGGCAACTATGGCTACACCTTC
CASSLTGNYGYTF
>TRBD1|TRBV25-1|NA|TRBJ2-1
TGTGCCACTACGGGACAGGGCTACAATGAGCAGTTCTTC
CATTGQGYNEQFF
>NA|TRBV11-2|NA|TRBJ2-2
TGTGCCAGCAGACCATCCCAGGGGAGGGGGGACACCGGGGAGCTGTTTTTT
CASRPSQGRGDTGELFF
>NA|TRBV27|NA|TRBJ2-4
TGTGCCAGCAGTTTAGTGGGAGGGGGGAACATTCAGTACTTC
CASSLVGGGNIQYF
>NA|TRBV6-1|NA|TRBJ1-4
TGTGCCAGTCGTCGAGGGGAGGGCCGTAATGAAAAACTGTTTTTT
CASRRGEGRNEKLFF
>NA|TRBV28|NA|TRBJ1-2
TGTGCCAGCAGTCCCCTCGCGGGGGAATCCTATGGCTACACCTTC
CASSPLAGESYGYTF
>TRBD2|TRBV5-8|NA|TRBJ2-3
TGTGCCAGCAGCTCTGGTACTAGCGGGAGCACAGATACGCAGTATTTT
CASSSGTSGSTDTQYF
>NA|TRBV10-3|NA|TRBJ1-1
TGTGCCATCAGTGAGACAATCGACATCCCGAACACTGAAGCTTTCTTT
CAISETIDIPNTEAFF
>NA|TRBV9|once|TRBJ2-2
TGTGCCAGCAGCGTAGCAACCCCCCTCTTAGCAGCCACCGGGGAGCTGTTTTTT
CASSVATPLLAATGELFF
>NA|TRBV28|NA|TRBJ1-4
TGTGCCAGCAGGAGTAGAGGTTATAGTGAAAAACTGTTTTTT
CASRSRGYSEKLFF
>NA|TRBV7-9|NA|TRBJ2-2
TGTGCCAGCAGCTTAACGACAGCCACCGGGGAGCTGTTTTTT
CASSLTTATGELFF
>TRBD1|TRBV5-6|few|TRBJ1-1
TGTGCCAGCAGCTCGGACAGGTACATGAACACTGAAGCTTTCTTT
CASSSDRYMNTEAFF
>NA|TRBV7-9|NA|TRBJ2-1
TGTGCCAGCAGGGGACAACTTGAGCAGTTCTTC
CASRGQLEQFF
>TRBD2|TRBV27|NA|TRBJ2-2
TGTGCCAGCAGCCTATTGGTCTGGCCTAGCGGGGCGAACACCGGGGAGCTGTTTTTT
CASSLLVWPSGANTGELFF
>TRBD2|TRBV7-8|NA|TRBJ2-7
TGTGCCAGCAGCCTCCAGCCAGCGGGGGCCTTCTACGAGCAGTACTTC
CASSLQPAGAFYEQYF
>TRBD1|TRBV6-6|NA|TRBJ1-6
TGTGCCAGCAGCATATTTGGACAGGGGAATTCACCCCTCCACTTT
CASSIFGQGNSPLHF
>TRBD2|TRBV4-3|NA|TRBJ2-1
TGCGCCAGCAGCCATGATACTAGCGGAAGCTCCTACAATGAGCAGTTCTTC
CASSHDTSGSSYNEQFF
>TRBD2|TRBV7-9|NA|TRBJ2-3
TGTGCCAGCAGCTTCGAGCGGGAGTATCGGGCAGATACGCAGTATTTT
CASSFEREYRADTQYF
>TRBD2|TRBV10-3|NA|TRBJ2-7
TGTGCCATCAGTGAGGCGGGCGGGAGTCGGGAGCAGTACTTC
CAISEAGGSREQYF
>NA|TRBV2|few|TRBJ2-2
TGTGCCAGCAGTCTAAGCGGTAACACCGGGGAGCTGTTTTTT
CASSLSGNTGELFF
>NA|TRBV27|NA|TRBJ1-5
TGTGCCAGCAGTTCAGGGGCAAACAGCAATCAGCCCCAGCATTTT
CASSSGANSNQPQHF
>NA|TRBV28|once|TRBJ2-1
TGTGCCAGCAGTTTACTTGAGGGAGCTAGCGCCTACAATGAGCAGTTCTTC
CASSLLEGASAYNEQFF
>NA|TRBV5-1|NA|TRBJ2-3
TGCGCCAGCAGCTTGGGTCCAGGGAGCACAGATACGCAGTATTTT
CASSLGPGSTDTQYF
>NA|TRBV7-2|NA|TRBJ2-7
TGTGCCAGCAGCCCACAGAGTTCAGGGGCCGAGCAGTACTTC
CASSPQSSGAEQYF
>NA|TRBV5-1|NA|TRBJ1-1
TGCGCCAGCAGTTACCCTTCACAGGGTAGTGAAGCTTTCTTT
CASSYPSQGSEAFF
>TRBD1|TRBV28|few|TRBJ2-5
TGTGCCAGCAGCATGGACAGGGGGCAGGAGACCCAGTACTTC
CASSMDRGQETQYF
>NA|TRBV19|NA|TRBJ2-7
TGTGCCAGTAGTATGGGGACACTAGCCTACGAGCAGTACTTC
CASSMGTLAYEQYF
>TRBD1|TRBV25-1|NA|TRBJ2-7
TGTGCCAGTCTCTCTACAGGGGCGCGGGAGCAGTACTTC
CASLSTGAREQYF
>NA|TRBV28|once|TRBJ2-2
TGTGCCACCGGACCCCCGGGAGGGGAGCTGTTTTTT
CATGPPGGELFF
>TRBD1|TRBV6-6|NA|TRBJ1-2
TGTGCCAGCATTGACAGGGAGGATGGCTACACCTTC
CASIDREDGYTF
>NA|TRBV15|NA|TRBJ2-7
TGTGCCACCAGCAGCCCCCGGGGAGGCCTATACGAGCAGTACTTC
CATSSPRGGLYEQYF
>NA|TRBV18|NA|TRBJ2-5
TGTGCCAGCTCACCCGCTCTCATGATCGACAATCAAGAGACCCAGTACTTC
CASSPALMIDNQETQYF
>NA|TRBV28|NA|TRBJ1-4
TGTGCCAGCAGTGAGAGGCAGACAACTAATGAAAAACTGTTTTTT
CASSERQTTNEKLFF
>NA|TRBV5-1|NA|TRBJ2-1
TGCGCCAGCAGCTTATATCTGGGGATGGAGGTTGAGCAGTTCTTC
CASSLYLGMEVEQFF
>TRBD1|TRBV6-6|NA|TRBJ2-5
TGTGCCAGCAGTACCGGGACAGGGAGGGAGACCCAGTACTTC
CASSTGTGRETQYF
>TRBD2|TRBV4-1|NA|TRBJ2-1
TGCGCCAGCAGCCAAGGTTTCGGGCGGGAGATTGAGCAGTTCTTC
CASSQGFGREIEQFF
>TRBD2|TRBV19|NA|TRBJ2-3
TGTGCCAGTAGCCCTGGGGGGAGCGGGAGTGATACGCAGTATTTT
CASSPGGSGSDTQYF
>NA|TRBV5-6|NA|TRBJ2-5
TGTGCCAGCAGCTTAGACAGTCGAGAGACCCAGTACTTC
CASSLDSRETQYF
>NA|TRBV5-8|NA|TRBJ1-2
TGTGCCAGCAGATTGAACTTCCGTGGCTACACCTTC
CASRLNFRGYTF
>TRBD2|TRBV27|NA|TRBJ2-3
TGTGCCAGCAGTTTAGCTAGCGGGAGTGCAGATACGCAGTATTTT
CASSLASGSADTQYF
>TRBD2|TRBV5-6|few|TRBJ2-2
TGTGCCAGCAGCTTGCTTCAACTAGCGGACACCGGGGAGCTGTTTTTT
CASSLLQLADTGELFF
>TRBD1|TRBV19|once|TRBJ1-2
TGTGCCAGTAGGGATCTAAGGGACAGGGGGAAAGGAGGCTACACCTTC
CASRDLRDRGKGGYTF
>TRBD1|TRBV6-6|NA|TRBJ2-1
TGTGCCAGCATCCTGGGACAGGGGAACTACAATGAGCAGTTCTTC
CASILGQGNYNEQFF
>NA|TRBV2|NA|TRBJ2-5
TGTGCCAGCAAAACCGACAGGCAACAGACCCAGTACTTC
CASKTDRQQTQYF